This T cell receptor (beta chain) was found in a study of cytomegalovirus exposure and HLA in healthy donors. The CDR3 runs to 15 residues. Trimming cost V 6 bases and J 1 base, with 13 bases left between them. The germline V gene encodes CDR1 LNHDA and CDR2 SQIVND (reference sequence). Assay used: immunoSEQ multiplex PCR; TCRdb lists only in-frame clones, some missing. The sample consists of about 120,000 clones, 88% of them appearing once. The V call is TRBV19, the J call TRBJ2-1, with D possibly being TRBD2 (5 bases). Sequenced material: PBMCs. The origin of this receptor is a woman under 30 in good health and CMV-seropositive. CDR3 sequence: CASRSDGVSYNEQFF. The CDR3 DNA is TGTGCCAGTAGATCTGACGGGGTTTCCTACAATGAGCAGTTCTTC.